Following are 6 T cell receptor beta chains from one sample sequenced in a study of cytomegalovirus exposure and HLA in healthy donors. It was with 60 Vbeta and 13 Jbeta primers that the PCR ran. The table came from immunoSEQ multiplex PCR; TCRdb's copy has only in-frame clones and leaves some out. Among about 160,000 clones listed, over 80% were seen once. Sequencing was done on a sample of PBMCs. The origin of the receptors is a boy between 2 and 10 years old in good health and CMV-seronegative.

V and J are TRBV6-5 and TRBJ2-1; TRBD1 matches at 9 bases. Germline assignment: CDR1 MNHEY and CDR2 SVGAGI. The CDR3 covers 16 residues. Trimming took 0 bases from V and 3 from J; bases not matched to a gene: 3. The CDR3: CASSYSDRGYYNEQFF. The CDR3 DNA sequence: TGTGCCAGCAGTTACTCCGACAGGGGGTACTACAATGAGCAGTTCTTC.

The gene calls are TRBV18 and TRBJ1-2, with 7 bases lining up with TRBD1. V shed 0 bases, J shed 4 bases, and the junction held 2 bases outside the gene matches. The CDR3 contains 14 residues. The V gene's germline CDR1 is KGHSH and CDR2 LQKENI. CDR3 residues: CASSPPAGGYGYTF. Written as DNA, the CDR3 is TGTGCCAGCTCACCACCGGCAGGGGGCTATGGCTACACCTTC.

CDR3 amino acids: CASSLTSGGPGTGELFF. CDR3 DNA sequence: TGTGCCAGCAGCTTAACTAGCGGGGGGCCGGGCACCGGGGAGCTGTTTTTT. The V call is TRBV7-2, the J call TRBJ2-2; TRBD2 matches at 12 bases. This CDR3 contains 17 residues. Unmatched junction bases numbered 5, after V lost 2 bases and J lost 4 bases. Germline CDR1 is SGHTA and CDR2 is FQGNSA.

This clone was seen only a few times. CDR3 DNA sequence: TGTGCCAGCAGTGCGTCAGGCCTTTCGGGAAACACCATATATTTT. Its protein product is CASSASGLSGNTIYF. This chain joins TRBV2 and TRBJ1-3; D remains ambiguous. Germline CDR1 is SNHLY and CDR2 is FYNNEI. V lost 4 bases to trimming and J lost 4 bases, with 14 bases between them. The CDR3 sequence is 15 residues long.

V usage is TRBV27 and J usage is TRBJ2-3; 7 bases fit TRBD2. Germline values: CDR1 MNHEY, CDR2 SMNVEV (reference sequence). J lost 5 bases, V lost 0 bases, and 5 bases had no gene match. The CDR3 sequence is 15 residues long. The DNA for the CDR3 is TGTGCCAGCAGTTTATCGTGGGGACTAAAAGATACGCAGTATTTT. Protein: CASSLSWGLKDTQYF.

V and J are TRBV6-1 and TRBJ1-2; 7 bases align to TRBD1. The V gene end was trimmed by 4 bases and the J gene end by 2 bases; junction bases not matched to a gene: 1. CDR1 is MNHNS and CDR2 is SASEGT in the germline V gene. This CDR3 has 13 residues. The CDR3 here is CASSVGQNYGYTF. In nucleotides, the CDR3 is TGTGCCAGCAGTGTGGGACAGAACTATGGCTACACCTTC.